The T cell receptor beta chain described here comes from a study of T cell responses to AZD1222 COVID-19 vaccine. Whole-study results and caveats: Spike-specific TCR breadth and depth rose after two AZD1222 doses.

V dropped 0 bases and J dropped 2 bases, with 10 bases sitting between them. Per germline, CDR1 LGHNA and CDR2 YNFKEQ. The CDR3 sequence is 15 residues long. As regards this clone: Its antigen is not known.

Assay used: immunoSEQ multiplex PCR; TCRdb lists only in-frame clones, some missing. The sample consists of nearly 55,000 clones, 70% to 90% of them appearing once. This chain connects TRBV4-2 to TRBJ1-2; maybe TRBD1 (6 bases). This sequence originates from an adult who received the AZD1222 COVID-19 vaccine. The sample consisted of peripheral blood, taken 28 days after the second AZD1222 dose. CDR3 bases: TGTGCCAGCAGCCAAGAGGAGACAGGAAACTATGGCTACACCTTC. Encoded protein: CASSQEETGNYGYTF.